This is a list of T cell receptor beta chains from one sample in a study of metastatic and nonmetastatic thyroid tumors. TCRdb re-clonotyped the PCR reads via MiXCR. The table shows 35,000 to 45,000 clones, with about 26% occurring only once. Sequences were obtained from blood. Receptors were obtained from a male donor with papillary thyroid cancer or a benign thyroid nodule (not recorded which). Some clones in this sample may be carry-over from other donors' samples. CDR3s include the opening cysteine and the closing phenylalanine or tryptophan. D genes are given only for firm matches. The size of a clone is reported for some rows only, either as once, few or many, or as a class for expanded clones.

D: TRBD1
J: TRBJ2-2
V: TRBV20-1
size: once
DNA: TGCAGTGCTTCACACGGGACAGGGGAAACCGGGGAGCTGTTTTTT
CDR3: CSASHGTGETGELFF

D: TRBD2
J: TRBJ2-1
V: TRBV18
size: few
DNA: TGTGCCAGCTCACCATTCCGTTCTAGCGGGAGGGCCGGAGTCTACAATGAGCAGTTCTTC
CDR3: CASSPFRSSGRAGVYNEQFF

D: .
J: TRBJ1-5
V: TRBV28
size: .
DNA: TGTGCCAGCAGTTTTCCGGAGGGTAAGCCCCAGCATTTT
CDR3: CASSFPEGKPQHF

D: .
J: TRBJ2-3
V: TRBV5-5
size: medium-sized
DNA: TGTGCCAGCAGCCGATCTGTGGGGACAGATACGCAGTATTTT
CDR3: CASSRSVGTDTQYF

D: TRBD2
J: TRBJ2-3
V: TRBV6-4
size: many
DNA: TGTGCCAGCAGTGACTCGGGGACTAGCGGCACAGATACGCAGTATTTT
CDR3: CASSDSGTSGTDTQYF

D: .
J: TRBJ1-4
V: TRBV4-1
size: .
DNA: TGCGCCAGCAGCCAAGAAATGGGGAAAGGGGATGAAAAACTGTTTTTT
CDR3: CASSQEMGKGDEKLFF

D: TRBD1
J: TRBJ2-2
V: TRBV24-1
size: few
DNA: TGTGCCACCGGGACAGGGGGTTCCGGGGAGCTGTTTTTT
CDR3: CATGTGGSGELFF

D: .
J: TRBJ1-3
V: TRBV15
size: .
DNA: TGTGCCACCAACAGAGGCGGACAGTCCTCTGGAAACACCATATATTTT
CDR3: CATNRGGQSSGNTIYF

D: TRBD1
J: TRBJ1-2
V: TRBV28
size: few
DNA: TGTGCCAGCAGTACCGGACAGGGTCACTATGGCTACACCTTC
CDR3: CASSTGQGHYGYTF

D: TRBD1
J: TRBJ2-3
V: TRBV5-1
size: .
DNA: TGCGCCAGCAGCTTGGCGGCAGGGGGCAAGAGCACAGATACGCAGTATTTT
CDR3: CASSLAAGGKSTDTQYF

D: TRBD2
J: TRBJ2-1
V: TRBV7-3
size: many
DNA: TGTGCCAGCAGCTCCGGGACTAGCTTGAATGAGCAGTTCTTC
CDR3: CASSSGTSLNEQFF

D: .
J: TRBJ2-7
V: TRBV7-3
size: few
DNA: TGTGCCAGCAGCTTATATACGGGCTCCTACGAGCAGTACTTC
CDR3: CASSLYTGSYEQYF

D: .
J: TRBJ1-6
V: TRBV6-1
size: few
DNA: TGTGCCAGCAGTGACCCATTTTCACCCCTCCACTTC
CDR3: CASSDPFSPLHF

D: .
J: TRBJ1-2
V: TRBV20-1
size: few
DNA: TGCAGTGCTCCCTGGGGCTATGGCTACACCTTC
CDR3: CSAPWGYGYTF

D: .
J: TRBJ2-1
V: TRBV20-1
size: medium-sized
DNA: TGCAGTGCTAGAGATCCTGTCAGTGACAATGAGCAGTTCTTC
CDR3: CSARDPVSDNEQFF

D: .
J: TRBJ1-4
V: TRBV28
size: many
DNA: TGTGCCAGCAGTTTACTGATGGGGAGCAGCCATGAAAAACTGTTTTTT
CDR3: CASSLLMGSSHEKLFF

D: TRBD1
J: TRBJ1-5
V: TRBV6-1
size: many
DNA: TGTGCCAGCAGAGTTCAGGGGGCTTTAAATCAGCCCCAGCATTTT
CDR3: CASRVQGALNQPQHF

D: .
J: TRBJ1-2
V: TRBV10-3
size: few
DNA: TGTGCCATCAGTGGGGAGGGCTATGGCTACACCTTC
CDR3: CAISGEGYGYTF

D: TRBD1
J: TRBJ2-5
V: TRBV28
size: .
DNA: TGTGCCAGCAGCGAAGTCGGGACAGGGGTGGAGACCCAGTACTTC
CDR3: CASSEVGTGVETQYF

D: .
J: TRBJ2-1
V: TRBV11-2
size: .
DNA: TGTGCCAGCAGCTCGGGGACCTCCAATGAGCAGTTCTTC
CDR3: CASSSGTSNEQFF